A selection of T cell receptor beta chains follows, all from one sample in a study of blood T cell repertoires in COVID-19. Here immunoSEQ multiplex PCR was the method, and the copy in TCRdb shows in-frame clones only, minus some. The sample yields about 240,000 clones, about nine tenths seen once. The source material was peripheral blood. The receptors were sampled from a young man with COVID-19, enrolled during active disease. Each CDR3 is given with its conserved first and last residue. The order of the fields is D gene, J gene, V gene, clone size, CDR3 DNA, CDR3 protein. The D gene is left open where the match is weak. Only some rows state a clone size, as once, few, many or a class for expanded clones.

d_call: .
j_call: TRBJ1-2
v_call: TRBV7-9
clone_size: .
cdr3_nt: TGTGCCAGCAGCCCAGCAGCGGGGGTGGATGGCTACACCTTC
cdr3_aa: CASSPAAGVDGYTF

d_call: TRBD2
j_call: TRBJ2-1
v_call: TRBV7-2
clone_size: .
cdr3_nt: TGTGCCAGCAGCCCGACTAGCGGGGGGCCGGGTGAGCAGTTCTTC
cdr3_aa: CASSPTSGGPGEQFF

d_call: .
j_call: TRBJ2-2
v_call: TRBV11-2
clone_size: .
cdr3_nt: TGTGCCAGCAGCTTAGAGCGGTCCCGACTAGTTCCCACCGGGGAGCTGTTTTTT
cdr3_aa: CASSLERSRLVPTGELFF

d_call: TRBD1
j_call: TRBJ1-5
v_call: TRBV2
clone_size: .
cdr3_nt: TGTGCCAGCAGTGGGGACAGGGAAGGTCATAGCAATCAGCCCCAGCATTTT
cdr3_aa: CASSGDREGHSNQPQHF

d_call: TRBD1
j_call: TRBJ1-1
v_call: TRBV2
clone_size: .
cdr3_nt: TGTGCCAGCAGTGAAGAGGGACAGGGGTACACTGAAGCTTTCTTT
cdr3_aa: CASSEEGQGYTEAFF

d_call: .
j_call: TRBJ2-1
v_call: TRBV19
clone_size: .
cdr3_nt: TGTGCCAGTAGTATGGACTATTACAATGAGCAGTTCTTC
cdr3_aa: CASSMDYYNEQFF

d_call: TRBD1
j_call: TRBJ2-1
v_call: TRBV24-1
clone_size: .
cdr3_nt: TGTGCCACCAGCCTCGGTGGACAGGGCTACAATGAGCAGTTCTTC
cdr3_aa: CATSLGGQGYNEQFF

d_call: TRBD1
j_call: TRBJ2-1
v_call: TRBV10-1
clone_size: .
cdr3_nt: TGCGCCAGCAGTGAGTCAAGGGGACAGGGTACCAATGAGCAGTTCTTC
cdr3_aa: CASSESRGQGTNEQFF

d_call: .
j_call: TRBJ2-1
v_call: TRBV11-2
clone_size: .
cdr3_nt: TGTGCCAGCAGCTTAGAAGGACACCCCGGGGAGCAGTTCTTC
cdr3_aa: CASSLEGHPGEQFF

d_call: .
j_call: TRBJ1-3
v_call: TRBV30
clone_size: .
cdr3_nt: TGTGCCTGGGATGGGGGCTCCGGAAACACCATATATTTT
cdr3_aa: CAWDGGSGNTIYF

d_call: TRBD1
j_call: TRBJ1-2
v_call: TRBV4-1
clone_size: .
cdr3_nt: TGCGCCAGCAGCCTAGCTTTGGACAGGGCCCATGGCTACACCTTC
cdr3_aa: CASSLALDRAHGYTF

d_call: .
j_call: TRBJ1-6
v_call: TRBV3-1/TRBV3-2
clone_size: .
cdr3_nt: TGTGCCAGCAGCCAAGATCCAGACTCCTATAATTCACCCCTCCACTTT
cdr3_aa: CASSQDPDSYNSPLHF

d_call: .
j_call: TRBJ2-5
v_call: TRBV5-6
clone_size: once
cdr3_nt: TGTGCCAGCAGCTTGTCCAGGGTTGGGCAAGAGACCCAGTACTTC
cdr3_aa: CASSLSRVGQETQYF

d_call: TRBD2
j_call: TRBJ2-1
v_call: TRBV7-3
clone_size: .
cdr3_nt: TGTGCCAGCAGCCCAACGGGGGGGTTGAATGAGCAGTTCTTC
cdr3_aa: CASSPTGGLNEQFF

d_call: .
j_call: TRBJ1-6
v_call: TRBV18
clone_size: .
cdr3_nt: TGTGCCAGCTCACCGGAGGTCAAGGTTTCCCTCCACTTT
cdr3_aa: CASSPEVKVSLHF

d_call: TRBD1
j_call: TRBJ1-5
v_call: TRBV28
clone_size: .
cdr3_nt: TGTGCCAGCAGTTTACAACAGGGGATTGATCAGCCCCAGCATTTT
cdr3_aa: CASSLQQGIDQPQHF

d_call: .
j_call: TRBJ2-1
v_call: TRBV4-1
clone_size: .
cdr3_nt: TGCGCCAGCAGCCCACTAGGCCCCGTACACAATGAGCAGTTCTTC
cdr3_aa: CASSPLGPVHNEQFF

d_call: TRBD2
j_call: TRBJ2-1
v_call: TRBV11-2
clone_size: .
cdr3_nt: TGTGCCAGCAGCGAATCTAGCGGGGAGGTGAATGAGCAGTTCTTC
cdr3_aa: CASSESSGEVNEQFF

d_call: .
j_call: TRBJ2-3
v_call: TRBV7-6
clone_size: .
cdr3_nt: TGTGCCAGCAGCTTAGGTCAGGGATCTAGCACAGATACGCAGTATTTT
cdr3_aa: CASSLGQGSSTDTQYF

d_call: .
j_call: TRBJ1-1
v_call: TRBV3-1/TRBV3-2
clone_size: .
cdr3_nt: TGTGCCAGCAGCCATTCTCGAGGTTCGGCAGCTTTCTTT
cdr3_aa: CASSHSRGSAAFF

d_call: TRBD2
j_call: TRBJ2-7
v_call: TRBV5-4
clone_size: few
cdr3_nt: TGTGCCAGCAGGAGCGGGGTATCTGGCGAGCAGTACTTC
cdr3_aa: CASRSGVSGEQYF

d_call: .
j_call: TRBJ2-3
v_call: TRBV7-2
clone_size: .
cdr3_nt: TGTGCCAGCAGCTTAAGCGGAAGCACAGATACGCAGTATTTT
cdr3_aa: CASSLSGSTDTQYF

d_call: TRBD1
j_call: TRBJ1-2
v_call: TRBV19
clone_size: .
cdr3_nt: TGTGCCAGTAGTCCGGGACAGGGGAAGTCCACACCAAACTATGGCTACACCTTC
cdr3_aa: CASSPGQGKSTPNYGYTF

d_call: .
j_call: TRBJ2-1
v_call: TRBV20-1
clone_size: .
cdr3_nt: TGCAGTACCTCTACCTACAATGAGCAGTTCTTC
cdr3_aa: CSTSTYNEQFF

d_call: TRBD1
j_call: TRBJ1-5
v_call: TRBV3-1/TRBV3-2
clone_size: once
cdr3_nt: TGTGCCAGCAGCCAAGCCGGGACAGACAATCAGCCCCAGCATTTT
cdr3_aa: CASSQAGTDNQPQHF

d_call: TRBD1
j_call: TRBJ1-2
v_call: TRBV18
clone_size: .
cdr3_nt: TGTGCCAGCTCTCCGGGGACAGGGGGCCCTGGCTACACCTTC
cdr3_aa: CASSPGTGGPGYTF

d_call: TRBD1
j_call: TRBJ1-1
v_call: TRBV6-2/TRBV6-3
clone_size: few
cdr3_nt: TGTGCCAGCAGTTACTCGAGCAGGGGGGACACTGAAGCTTTCTTT
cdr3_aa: CASSYSSRGDTEAFF

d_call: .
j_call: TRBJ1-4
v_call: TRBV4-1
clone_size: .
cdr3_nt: TGCGCCAGCAGCCCCGAGGCGGGGATTGCAACTAATGAAAAACTGTTTTTT
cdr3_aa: CASSPEAGIATNEKLFF